This is a list of T cell receptor beta chains from one sample in a study of coeliac disease. Sequencing was performed with immunoSEQ multiplex PCR; in TCRdb, only in-frame clones are kept and a portion is missing. Of several thousand clones in the sample, less than 70% were seen once. What was sequenced was lymphocytes from the gut lamina propria. The origin of the receptors is a man between 65 and 85 years old without celiac disease. The CDR3 runs from the conserved cysteine through the conserved F or W. The D gene is left open where the match is weak. Clone size appears in some rows only: once, few, many, or a class for an expanded clone.

V gene,clone size,J gene,D gene,CDR3 DNA,CDR3 protein
TRBV27,.,TRBJ2-3,.,TGTGCCAGCAGTCCTTCGGAGACAGATACGCAGTATTTT,CASSPSETDTQYF
TRBV19,.,TRBJ2-7,.,TGTGCCACCAGAACGCAGGGCTCTCTTACCTACGAGCAGTACTTC,CATRTQGSLTYEQYF
TRBV5-1,few,TRBJ1-2,TRBD1,TGCGCCAGCAGCTTGGCAATCGGGACAGGGTATGGCTACACCTTC,CASSLAIGTGYGYTF
TRBV18,.,TRBJ2-7,.,TGTGCCAGCTCACCACGGGGGGTCGAGGTCTACGAGCAGTACTTC,CASSPRGVEVYEQYF
TRBV19,.,TRBJ2-4,TRBD1,TGTGCCAGTAGTCAGGACAGGGAGAAGATCATTCAGTACTTC,CASSQDREKIIQYF
TRBV4-1,.,TRBJ2-3,TRBD2,TGCGCCAGCAGCAAAACTCCTAGCGGGGGGGCTATAGATACGCAGTATTTT,CASSKTPSGGAIDTQYF
TRBV6-1,.,TRBJ1-5,TRBD1,TGTGCCAGCAGTGAAGTTCCGGGACAGAGCAATCAGCCCCAGCATTTT,CASSEVPGQSNQPQHF
TRBV6-6,.,TRBJ2-6,.,TGTGCCAGCAGTCACAGGAGCTCTGGGGCCAACGTCCTGACTTTC,CASSHRSSGANVLTF
TRBV7-9,.,TRBJ1-1,.,TGTGCCAGCAGCTTAGGAAACATAGAAGCTTTCTTT,CASSLGNIEAFF
TRBV19,.,TRBJ2-1,.,TGTGCCAGTAGATACCAGGGGTTGTCCTACAATGAGCAGTTCTTC,CASRYQGLSYNEQFF
TRBV7-9,large,TRBJ1-3,.,TGTGCCAGCACCACTCGGGGAGGGAACACCATATATTTT,CASTTRGGNTIYF
TRBV7-9,.,TRBJ2-5,TRBD2,TGTGCCAGCAGCTCTAACCGACTAGCGGGGAAAGAGACCCAGTACTTC,CASSSNRLAGKETQYF
TRBV25-1,.,TRBJ1-5,.,TGTGCCAGCAGTGAATTGGCAGACTATCAGCCCCAGCATTTT,CASSELADYQPQHF
TRBV7-6,.,TRBJ2-1,.,TGTGCCAGCAGCTTAGGGGAGACGCACAATGAGCAGTTCTTC,CASSLGETHNEQFF
TRBV7-2,few,TRBJ2-7,.,TGTGCCAGCAGAAAAGGGGCCGGAGAAAAGCAGTACTTC,CASRKGAGEKQYF
TRBV7-6,.,TRBJ1-5,TRBD1,TGTGCCAGCAGCCCGGGGACAGGGATCGGCCAGCCCCAGCATTTT,CASSPGTGIGQPQHF
TRBV5-8,.,TRBJ1-2,.,TGTGCCAGCAGCCCCGGACATCTCTATGGCTACACCTTC,CASSPGHLYGYTF
TRBV7-8,.,TRBJ1-6,.,TGTGCCAGCAGCTTAAGGCCCCTCTCAGGGGCCTCCTATAATTCACCCCTCCACTTT,CASSLRPLSGASYNSPLHF
TRBV5-1,.,TRBJ2-2,TRBD1,TGCGCCAGCAGCCTCGGACAGGAACTGTTTTTT,CASSLGQELFF
TRBV7-6,.,TRBJ2-1,.,TGTGCCAGCAGCTTAGTTCAGGATAGTCAGCAGTTCTTC,CASSLVQDSQQFF
TRBV7-9,.,TRBJ2-1,TRBD2,TGTGCCAGCAGCCCGACTAGCGGGTGGTACAATGAGCAGTTCTTC,CASSPTSGWYNEQFF
TRBV7-8,.,TRBJ2-7,TRBD2,TGTGCCAGCAGCTCGACTAGCGTAGAGGACGAGCAGTACTTC,CASSSTSVEDEQYF
TRBV5-1,few,TRBJ2-2,.,TGCGCCATTACGGACAGGAACACCGGGGAGCTGTTTTTT,CAITDRNTGELFF
TRBV29-1,.,TRBJ2-1,TRBD1,TGCAGCGTTCGAGACAGGGGGGGGTACAATGAGCAGTTCTTC,CSVRDRGGYNEQFF
TRBV27,few,TRBJ1-4,TRBD1,TGTGCCAGCAGTTCCCAGGGGGCAACTAATGAAAAACTGTTTTTT,CASSSQGATNEKLFF
TRBV5-1,.,TRBJ1-1,.,TGCGCCAGCAGCTTGGCCAGAGGGCGGTCGGCTGAAGCTTTCTTT,CASSLARGRSAEAFF
TRBV10-3,few,TRBJ2-3,TRBD2,TGTGCCATCAGTACTAGCGGGGGGAGCACAGATACGCAGTATTTT,CAISTSGGSTDTQYF
TRBV4-1,medium-sized,TRBJ1-1,.,TGCGCCAGCAGAAAACAGGGAGATTTCGCTGAAGCTTTCTTT,CASRKQGDFAEAFF
TRBV7-9,.,TRBJ2-5,TRBD2,TGTGCCAGCAGCGTACCCGGGACTAGCGGGGGGAAAGAGACCCAGTACTTC,CASSVPGTSGGKETQYF
TRBV6-5,few,TRBJ1-2,TRBD1,TGTGCCAGCAGGACCGGACAGGGCTATGGCTACACCTTC,CASRTGQGYGYTF
TRBV10-3,.,TRBJ2-1,TRBD1,TGTGCCATCAGGAACCCCGAGGACAGGGGGACCTACAATGAGCAGTTCTTC,CAIRNPEDRGTYNEQFF
TRBV7-7,.,TRBJ2-5,.,TGTGCTAGCAGTCTCGGGGGGCTCCAAGAGACCCAGTACTTC,CASSLGGLQETQYF
TRBV6-5,.,TRBJ2-1,.,TGTGCCAGCAGTTACTCAAGCGGGTCACTAAACAATGAGCAGTTCTTC,CASSYSSGSLNNEQFF
TRBV11-2,.,TRBJ2-7,TRBD1,TGTGCCAGCAGCGCATCGACAGGGGGCTACGAGCAGTACTTC,CASSASTGGYEQYF
TRBV13,.,TRBJ2-3,.,TGTGCCAGCAAGTTGACAGCTAGCACAGATACGCAGTATTTT,CASKLTASTDTQYF
TRBV7-6,.,TRBJ1-4,TRBD1,TGTGCCAGCAGCCCCCAGACAGGGGGGTATGAAAAACTGTTTTTT,CASSPQTGGYEKLFF
TRBV7-9,.,TRBJ2-3,.,TGTGCCAGCAGCTTAGCGATACAGGGTGGCACAGATACGCAGTATTTT,CASSLAIQGGTDTQYF
TRBV11-2,few,TRBJ2-3,TRBD2,TGTGCCAGCAGCCCTCCCGGACTAGCGGGGAGCACAGATACGCAGTATTTT,CASSPPGLAGSTDTQYF
TRBV6-6,.,TRBJ2-3,TRBD2,TGTGCCAGCAGCCAAGGGACTAGCGGATCAGATACGCAGTATTTT,CASSQGTSGSDTQYF
TRBV27,few,TRBJ2-5,.,TGTGCCAGCAGTTTAGTATTCCAAGAGACCCAGTACTTC,CASSLVFQETQYF